A selection of T cell receptor gamma chains follows, all from one sample in a study of Vδ1+ human thymocytes. TCRdb applied CATT to the multiplex PCR reads for clone calling. The profile shows tens of thousands of gamma-chain clones, over 20% of them singletons. Sequenced sample: Vdelta1+ gamma-delta thymocytes from the thymus. The receptors were sampled from a girl under two years old who had congenital heart surgery. Each CDR3 is given with its conserved first and last residue. The order of the fields is J gene, V gene, clone size, CDR3 protein. Size tells how often a clone was seen (once, few, many) or the class of an expanded clone, and some rows leave it out.

>TRGJ1/TRGJ2|TRGV4|-
CATWSTQGYYKKLF
>TRGJ1/TRGJ2|TRGV8|-
CATWDGPLQNYYKNLF
>TRGJ1/TRGJ2|TRGV3|few
CATWDNPYYKKLF
>TRGJ1/TRGJ2|TRGV9|-
CALWELDVRDYYKKLF
>TRGJ1/TRGJ2|TRGV8|-
CATWGPRGDYYTKLF
>TRGJP2|TRGV2|few
CATWDGRDSSDWIKTF
>TRGJ1/TRGJ2|TRGV4|-
CATWDESGSAKLF
>TRGJP2|TRGV2|-
CATWDGRDWIKTF
>TRGJ1/TRGJ2|TRGV3|few
CATWDRLGYKKLF
>TRGJP2|TRGV4|-
CATWGKSDWIKTF
>TRGJP1|TRGV8|-
CATWAIKGTGWFKIF
>TRGJP2|TRGV8|few
CATWDAQEDNSSDWIKTF
>TRGJ1/TRGJ2|TRGV3|few
CATWDRRNLYYKKLF
>TRGJ1/TRGJ2|TRGV4|many
CATWDGHYYKKLF
>TRGJ1/TRGJ2|TRGV8|few
CATWTDYKKLF
>TRGJP2|TRGV8|-
CATWDRHSDWIKTF
>TRGJ1/TRGJ2|TRGV2|-
CASWDGGPYYKKLF
>TRGJP1|TRGV8|-
CATWDRLNTTGWFKIF
>TRGJ1/TRGJ2|TRGV2|few
CATWDGLGYYKKLF
>TRGJ1/TRGJ2|TRGV4|-
CATWDGNAYYKKLF
>TRGJ1/TRGJ2|TRGV4|-
CATWDGLGYYKKLF
>TRGJ1/TRGJ2|TRGV2|-
CATWDGPDPYYKKLF
>TRGJ1/TRGJ2|TRGV4|-
CATWDGRRRYKKLF
>TRGJ1/TRGJ2|TRGV2|few
CATWDGRGGYKKLF
>TRGJP1|TRGV9|few
CALWEVLEYTGWFKIF
>TRGJ1/TRGJ2|TRGV9|large
CALWEVHYKKLF
>TRGJ1/TRGJ2|TRGV9|-
CALWEPPKKLF
>TRGJ1/TRGJ2|TRGV3|-
CATWPRVHKKLF
>TRGJ1/TRGJ2|TRGV2|-
CATWDGHYDYYKKLF
>TRGJ1/TRGJ2|TRGV9|few
CALWEVEEPIYYKKLF
>TRGJ1/TRGJ2|TRGV8|-
CATWDLWLEKLF
>TRGJ1/TRGJ2|TRGV2|-
CATWEPYYKKLF
>TRGJ1/TRGJ2|TRGV3|medium-sized
CATWDSQNYYKKLF
>TRGJ1/TRGJ2|TRGV4|-
CATWDLGYKKLF
>TRGJ1/TRGJ2|TRGV8|few
CATWDWGKLF
>TRGJP2|TRGV5|-
CATWDPSSDWIKTF
>TRGJ1/TRGJ2|TRGV9|-
CALWEVTSPKKLF
>TRGJ1/TRGJ2|TRGV9|few
CALEGFSDYYKKLF
>TRGJ1/TRGJ2|TRGV4|few
CATWDGQRYYKKLF
>TRGJP1|TRGV8|-
CATWDLKPRWFKIF
>TRGJ1/TRGJ2|TRGV9|-
CALWEVRRAPYKKLF
>TRGJ1/TRGJ2|TRGV3|few
CATPDANYYKKLF
>TRGJ1/TRGJ2|TRGV3|-
CATWDTPMKLF
>TRGJ1/TRGJ2|TRGV3|-
CATWERDDKKLF
>TRGJ1/TRGJ2|TRGV3|-
CATWDRAVANLLYYKKLF
>TRGJ1/TRGJ2|TRGV4|-
CATWDVWKLF
>TRGJP2|TRGV2|few
CATWDPGRGWIKTF
>TRGJP2|TRGV9|-
CALWESSSDWIKTF
>TRGJ1/TRGJ2|TRGV2|-
CATWDRQFLKKLF
>TRGJP2|TRGV2|-
CATWDVQGSDWIKTF
>TRGJ1/TRGJ2|TRGV9|-
CALWEAPNKKLF
>TRGJ1/TRGJ2|TRGV2|few
CATWEGNYYKKLF
>TRGJ1/TRGJ2|TRGV9|-
CALWESTYYKKLF
>TRGJ1/TRGJ2|TRGV3|-
CATWDRPVGKLF
>TRGJ1/TRGJ2|TRGV3|few
CATWDGRLDKKLF
>TRGJ1/TRGJ2|TRGV4|-
CATWDPRYYKKLF
>TRGJ1/TRGJ2|TRGV3|-
CATWDRSTHIGKLF